The 32 T cell receptor beta chains below all came from one sample that was sequenced in a study of shared clonotypes between healthy human individuals. Sequencing used immunoSEQ multiplex PCR; TCRdb keeps in-frame clones, though not all of them. The sample lists about 470,000 clones; more than 75% were seen once. Sequencing was done on a sample of PBMCs. The receptors stem from a woman between 40 and 50 years old in good health. Some clones in this sample may be carry-over from other donors' samples.

This clone was found once. The chain carries TRBV9 and TRBJ2-7; weak D call: TRBD2 (5 bases). Trimming pared 4 bases from V and 2 bases from J, leaving 16 bases between. Germline V gives CDR1 SGDLS, CDR2 YYNGEE. The CDR3 is made up of 15 amino acids. CDR3 loop: CASSPHDLTTYEQYF. CDR3 in DNA: TGTGCCAGCAGCCCCCACGACCTGACTACCTACGAGCAGTACTTC.

The genes are TRBV18 and TRBJ2-3; D may be TRBD2 (6 bases). Trimming left V 3 bases short and J 4 bases short, with 14 bases between. Germline-derived CDR1 and CDR2 are KGHSH and LQKENI. The CDR3 covers 15 residues. The CDR3 region has the DNA TGTGCCAGCTCACCGACTAGAGTGCTGGCAGATACGCAGTATTTT. It is translated as CASSPTRVLADTQYF.

Turning to this clone: One end of the junction does not line up with germline, which may come from a read error. This chain uses TRBV5-1 with TRBJ2-7; possible D gene TRBD1, 5 bases. The CDR3 covers 12 residues. Germline CDR1 reads SGHRS; CDR2 reads YFSETQ. This CDR3 reads CASSLAGQKQNF. DNA for the CDR3: TGCGCCAGCAGCTTGGCCGGACAAAAACAGAACTTC.

The V and J genes are TRBV4-1 and TRBJ1-4; 10 bases match TRBD1. The germline gives CDR1 MGHRA, CDR2 YSYEKL. J was trimmed by 4 bases and V by 0 bases; bases with no gene match: 5. The length of the CDR3 is 17 residues. CDR3 loop: CASSQEGTGESNEKLFF. The CDR3 nucleotides read TGCGCCAGCAGCCAAGAGGGGACAGGGGAAAGTAATGAAAAACTGTTTTTT.

This clone was counted ten times or more. The V and J genes are TRBV6-1 and TRBJ2-6; 7 bases match TRBD1. The junction had 0 bases not matched to a gene; V was cut back by 3 bases and J by 1 base. CDR1 is MNHNS and CDR2 is SASEGT in the germline V gene. The CDR3 runs to 15 residues. The CDR3 loop is CASSETGSGANVLTF. The CDR3 DNA reads TGTGCCAGCAGTGAGACAGGGTCTGGGGCCAACGTCCTGACTTTC.

The chain employs TRBV7-3 and TRBJ2-1; TRBD1 aligns across 10 bases. This CDR3 is 13 amino acids long. CDR1 and CDR2 (germline): SGHTA, FQGTGA. After removal of 10 bases from V and 9 bases from J, the junction contained 9 bases not matched to a gene. In DNA, the CDR3 is TGTGCCACCTCGGACAGGGGGAGTAGTGAGCAGTTCTTC. The encoded protein is CATSDRGSSEQFF.

This clone was seen many times. In the same sample, other DNA sequences code for this CDR3. The chain is built from TRBV10-3 and TRBJ1-2; possibly TRBD1 for D (5 bases). In germline, CDR1 is ENHRY, CDR2 SYGVKD. The CDR3 loop spans 13 amino acids. V was clipped by 2 bases and J by 3 bases, with 7 bases between them. CDR3 DNA sequence: TGTGCCATCAGTGAGCAGGGCGACTATGGCTACACCTTC. This encodes CAISEQGDYGYTF.

The V gene is TRBV30, the J gene TRBJ2-7; 10 bases line up with TRBD1. V lost 6 bases, J lost 4 bases, and 3 bases stayed unmatched. This CDR3 spans 12 amino acids. Germline values: CDR1 GTSNPN, CDR2 SVGIG (reference sequence). CDR3 loop: CACRDRGYEQYF. In DNA form, the CDR3 reads TGTGCCTGCAGGGACAGGGGTTACGAGCAGTACTTC.

CDR3 DNA sequence: TGTGCCATCAGTGAGTGGGGACAGGGTTACGACGAGCAGTACTTC. Amino acid sequence: CAISEWGQGYDEQYF. The chain is built from TRBV10-3 and TRBJ2-7; 9 bases map to TRBD1. Losses at the gene ends were 1 base for V and 5 bases for J; bases not matched to a gene: 6. Germline values: CDR1 ENHRY, CDR2 SYGVKD. The CDR3 is made up of 15 amino acids.

This chain uses TRBV11-2 with TRBJ2-5, with D possibly being TRBD1 (5 bases). Between the trimmed V and J ends, which lost 5 bases and 2 bases, there was a span of 12 bases. This CDR3 is 14 amino acids long. The germline CDR1 and CDR2 sequences are SGHAT and FQNNGV. CDR3 nucleotide sequence: TGTGCCAGCAGCGTACAGGTGGGGCAAGAGACCCAGTACTTC. It encodes CASSVQVGQETQYF.

This rearrangement joins TRBV5-1 to TRBJ2-5; unclear D gene. Trimming shortened V by 1 base and J by 0 bases, and 13 bases separated the two germline ends. The germline V gene has CDR1 SGHRS and CDR2 YFSETQ. This CDR3 comprises 16 residues. Written as DNA, the CDR3 is TGCGCCAGCAGCTTGTGGGCAGGAAGGTACCAAGAGACCCAGTACTTC. The encoded protein is CASSLWAGRYQETQYF. The full variable domain, completed using reference TRBV5-1 and TRBJ2-5, is KAGVTQTPRYLIKTRGQQVTLSCSPISGHRSVSWYQQTPGQGLQFLFEYFSETQRNKGNFPGRFSGRQFSNSRSEMNVSTLELGDSALYLCASSLWAGRYQETQYFGPGTRLLVL.

The chain uses TRBV29-1 and TRBJ1-1, with a tentative D call TRBD1 (5 bases). Trimming removed 1 base from V and 1 base from J, with 10 bases in between. The CDR3 totals 14 residues. Per the germline V gene, CDR1 is SQVTM and CDR2 is ANQGSEA. The CDR3 nucleotides are TGCAGCGTTGAAGTCCGAGGGGAGAACACTGAAGCTTTCTTT. Translation gives CSVEVRGENTEAFF.

The V gene is TRBV19, the J gene TRBJ1-2, with D maybe TRBD1 (6 bases). This CDR3 is built from 16 residues. The ends were cut back, 4 bases at V and 4 bases at J, with 19 bases in the middle. The germline gives CDR1 LNHDA, CDR2 SQIVND (reference sequence). This CDR3 reads CASSSPAAGGLYGYTF. The CDR3 DNA reads as TGTGCCAGTAGTAGTCCGGCGGCCGGGGGCCTCTATGGCTACACCTTC.

J is TRBJ2-3 and V is TRBV5-1; D is uncertain. Germline values: CDR1 SGHRS, CDR2 YFSETQ. V was shortened by 3 bases and J by 2 bases, with 13 bases between the two germline ends. The CDR3 runs to 15 residues. The CDR3 DNA sequence: TGCGCCAGCAGCTCCCTGGACGCCTACACAGATACGCAGTATTTT. Its translation is CASSSLDAYTDTQYF. Filled out from reference TRBV5-1 and TRBJ2-3, the complete variable domain reads KAGVTQTPRYLIKTRGQQVTLSCSPISGHRSVSWYQQTPGQGLQFLFEYFSETQRNKGNFPGRFSGRQFSNSRSEMNVSTLELGDSALYLCASSSLDAYTDTQYFGPGTRLTVL.

The chain links TRBV5-1 to TRBJ2-1; D possibly corresponds to TRBD2 (6 bases). Trimming took 3 bases from V and 8 from J, leaving 15 bases between them. CDR1 is SGHRS, CDR2 YFSETQ, per germline. This CDR3 has 14 amino acids. The CDR3 sequence is CASSSTDYLYEQFF. CDR3 nucleotide sequence: TGCGCCAGCAGCTCGACGGACTACTTATATGAGCAGTTCTTC.

The chain couples TRBV29-1 to TRBJ2-7, with TRBD2 as a possible D gene (5 bases). This CDR3 region has 14 residues. Trimming took 3 bases from V and 6 from J, leaving 18 bases between them. Germline CDR1 reads SQVTM; CDR2 reads ANQGSEA. The CDR3 reads CSVEKEADAGEQYF. The CDR3 DNA sequence: TGCAGCGTTGAGAAGGAAGCGGATGCGGGCGAGCAGTACTTC.

The chain combines TRBV7-8 with TRBJ1-1; 9 nucleotides align to TRBD1. This CDR3 spans 13 amino acids. V gave up 5 bases and J gave up 8 bases; unmatched junction bases: 6. CDR1 and CDR2 (germline): SGHVS, FQNEAQ. The CDR3: CASSGQTGGEAFF. The CDR3 nucleotides are TGTGCCAGCAGCGGGCAGACAGGGGGGGAAGCTTTCTTT.

This chain links TRBV5-6 with TRBJ1-5; D uncertain. There are 16 residues in the CDR3. Trimming shortened V by 0 bases and J by 1 base, and 11 bases separated the two germline ends. Per germline, CDR1 SGHDT and CDR2 YYEEEE. CDR3 sequence (DNA): TGTGCCAGCAGCTTGGGTGGGGTAGGGAGCAATCAGCCCCAGCATTTT. This gives the protein CASSLGGVGSNQPQHF.

This clone has just a few counts. The rearrangement links TRBV7-2 to TRBJ1-6; no clear D gene. The CDR3 loop spans 18 amino acids. Germline loops: CDR1 SGHTA, CDR2 FQGNSA. With 1 base removed from V and 2 bases from J, the gap between germline ends came to 15 bases. CDR3 DNA: TGTGCCAGCAGCTTAGAGTTCGTGGGGAGGACCTATAATTCACCCCTCCACTTT. Protein product: CASSLEFVGRTYNSPLHF. Complete variable domain (other parts from reference TRBV7-2 and TRBJ1-6): GAGVSQSPSNKVTEKGKDVELRCDPISGHTALYWYRQSLGQGLEFLIYFQGNSAPDKSGLPSDRFSAERTGGSVSTLTIQRTQQEDSAVYLCASSLEFVGRTYNSPLHFGNGTRLTVT.

This sequence joins TRBV7-2 and TRBJ2-7, with D possibly TRBD2 on 6 matching bases. The CDR3 runs 16 residues. Trimming took 6 bases from V and 7 from J, leaving 25 bases between them. Germline V lookup: CDR1 SGHTA, CDR2 FQGNSA. The chain's CDR3 is CASSPPGGGWDGEQYF. The CDR3 DNA reads TGTGCCAGCAGTCCCCCCGGGGGTGGATGGGATGGGGAGCAGTACTTC.

The chain combines TRBV20-1 with TRBJ1-1, with TRBD1 as a possible D gene (5 bases). The germline gives CDR1 DFQATT, CDR2 SNEGSKA (reference sequence). V was clipped by 5 bases and J by 13 bases, with 17 bases between them. This CDR3 region has 11 residues. CDR3 nucleotide sequence: TGCAGTGCTCGGGGGGGGGTCACCATTTTCTTT. It specifies CSARGGVTIFF.

The rearrangement uses TRBV7-8 and TRBJ2-5, with a weak D call TRBD2 (5 bases). This CDR3 region has 13 residues. V dropped 5 bases and J dropped 4 bases, with 11 bases sitting between them. Germline CDR1 SGHVS, CDR2 FQNEAQ. Here the CDR3 reads CASSRAEGETQYF. In DNA, the CDR3 is TGTGCCAGCAGCCGGGCCGAGGGAGAGACCCAGTACTTC.

This clone has only a few counts. The chain is built from TRBV7-9 and TRBJ2-1; TRBD1 matches at 9 bases. The CDR3 length is 14 residues. The V segment lost 4 bases and the J segment 5 bases; nucleotides outside the gene matches: 3. The germline CDR1 and CDR2 sequences are SEHNR and FQNEAQ (reference sequence). CDR3 DNA sequence: TGTGCCAGCAGCTCACAGGGGGCGCACAATGAGCAGTTCTTC. As protein: CASSSQGAHNEQFF.

The chain recombines TRBV30 with TRBJ1-3, with unresolved D. This CDR3 spans 12 amino acids. Trimming took off 4 bases at V and 0 bases at J, with 4 bases between the two ends. Germline V gene lookup returns CDR1 GTSNPN and CDR2 SVGIG (reference sequence). Here the CDR3 reads CAWTVSGNTIYF. The DNA of the CDR3 is TGTGCCTGGACAGTCTCTGGAAACACCATATATTTT.

This chain joins TRBV6-6 and TRBJ2-3; the match to TRBD2 covers 7 bases. The CDR3 consists of 16 residues. J gave up 4 bases and V 2 bases, and 9 bases lay outside the gene matches. Germline-derived CDR1 and CDR2 are MNHNY and SVGAGI (reference sequence). The CDR3 spells CASSYPGLAGADTQYF. CDR3 DNA sequence: TGTGCCAGCAGTTACCCGGGGCTGGCGGGAGCAGATACGCAGTATTTT.

The chain links TRBV19 to TRBJ2-7, with TRBD2 matching over 11 bases. With V trimmed by 4 bases and J by 3 bases, 2 bases remained unmatched. Germline CDR1 is LNHDA and CDR2 is SQIVND (reference sequence). The CDR3 length is 14 residues. The CDR3 spells CASSKGLADYEQYF. For the CDR3, the DNA is TGTGCCAGTAGTAAGGGACTAGCGGACTACGAGCAGTACTTC.

This clone was counted only a few times. This chain uses TRBV5-8 with TRBJ2-1; the D call may be TRBD1 or TRBD2 (5 bases each). Trimming cost V 4 bases and J 3 bases, with 14 bases left between them. In germline, CDR1 is SGHTS, CDR2 YDEGEE. The CDR3 loop spans 15 amino acids. CDR3 in DNA: TGTGCCAGCAGCCACGGGACCCTCTACTACAATGAGCAGTTCTTC. Translated: CASSHGTLYYNEQFF.

The chain recombines TRBV10-3 with TRBJ2-5, with TRBD2 as a possible D gene (5 bases). The V gene lost 11 bases and the J gene lost 2 bases, with 12 bases spanning the gap. CDR3 length: 12 residues. CDR1 and CDR2 (germline): ENHRY, SYGVKD. In DNA form, the CDR3 reads TGTGCCGTTAGAGGGCGGCAAGAGACCCAGTACTTC. Amino acids: CAVRGRQETQYF.

V usage is TRBV7-2 and J usage is TRBJ2-5, with TRBD2 identical over 9 bases. The CDR3 runs 16 residues. The germline V gene encodes CDR1 SGHTA and CDR2 FQGNSA. Losses at the gene ends were 3 bases for V and 2 bases for J; bases not matched to a gene: 7. DNA for the CDR3: TGTGCCAGCAGCTTGTTCATAGCGGGAGTGCAAGAGACCCAGTACTTC. Residues: CASSLFIAGVQETQYF.

The CDR3 reads CASSPPGRGQPQHF. DNA of the CDR3: TGTGCCAGCTCACCACCGGGCAGAGGGCAGCCCCAGCATTTT. The chain recombines TRBV18 with TRBJ1-5; D unresolved. Germline V lookup: CDR1 KGHSH, CDR2 LQKENI. This CDR3 spans 14 amino acids. Trimming pared 0 bases from V and 7 bases from J, leaving 10 bases between.

The rearrangement links TRBV28 to TRBJ2-3; 12 nucleotides match TRBD1. Germline CDR1 is MDHEN and CDR2 is SYDVKM. V trimming: 6 bases; J trimming: 5 bases; junction bases outside the gene matches: 6. The CDR3 sequence is 15 residues long. CDR3 bases: TGTGCCAGCAGAGGCCGGGACAGGGGGCTAGATACGCAGTATTTT. Amino acids: CASRGRDRGLDTQYF.

The rearrangement joins TRBV9 to TRBJ2-1, with D perhaps TRBD2 (6 bases). Germline values: CDR1 SGDLS, CDR2 YYNGEE. CDR3 size: 14 residues. V lost 0 bases to trimming and J lost 4 bases, with 8 bases between them. The CDR3 DNA sequence: TGTGCCAGCAGCGTAGCGGGAGTTTACAATGAGCAGTTCTTC. Its protein product is CASSVAGVYNEQFF.